This T cell receptor beta chain stems from a study of blood T cell repertoires in COVID-19. This CDR3 has 16 residues. Germline lookup yields CDR1 MGHRA and CDR2 YSYEKL. V lost 3 bases, J lost 7 bases, and 11 bases stayed unmatched. This clone was counted a few times. TCRdb keeps only in-frame clones here, not all; method: immunoSEQ multiplex PCR. The sample includes approximately 320,000 clones, 90% seen only once; the top ten take around 2.5%. The chain couples TRBV4-1 to TRBJ1-5; 8 nucleotides line up with TRBD1. The TCR was taken from a man between 60 and 75 years old who had recovered from COVID-19. The specimen was PBMCs or T cells enriched from blood (not recorded which). CDR3 loop: CASSHPDRAGAQPQHF. CDR3 coding DNA: TGCGCCAGCAGCCACCCGGACAGGGCGGGAGCGCAGCCCCAGCATTTT.